Presented here are 6 T cell receptor beta chains from one specimen sequenced in a study of blood T cell repertoires in COVID-19 (dated by TCRdb to about 2020). The receptor library was made with the immunoSEQ multiplex PCR assay. The immuneACCESS repertoire file appears here via TCRdb, limited to in-frame rearrangements. These files lack a portion of the clones; in checked studies, under half of the deficit traces to unresolved V genes, and the cause of the others is not known. This sample lists more than 60,000 clones; about 88% were detected once. Jointly, the top ten make up around 6.3% of the sample. Input material: peripheral blood. These receptors were taken from an elderly man with COVID-19, enrolled during active disease.

The chain uses TRBV27 and TRBJ1-1; D is unresolved. The CDR3 extends over 13 amino acids. V was pared by 3 bases and J by 1 base, with 6 bases between. Germline CDR1 reads MNHEY; CDR2 reads SMNVEV (reference sequence). CDR3 in amino acids: CASSFLRNTEAFF. DNA for the CDR3: TGTGCCAGCAGTTTCCTTAGGAACACTGAAGCTTTCTTT.

This chain connects TRBV19 to TRBJ2-1; D call uncertain. Deletions cut 2 bases from V and 6 bases from J, with 17 bases between. Germline values: CDR1 LNHDA, CDR2 SQIVND (reference sequence). The CDR3 spans 16 residues. The CDR3 protein is CASSINSFAIRNEQFF. CDR3 DNA sequence: TGTGCCAGTAGTATAAACTCCTTCGCGATCCGCAATGAGCAGTTCTTC.

The rearrangement links TRBV29-1 to TRBJ2-2, with TRBD1 identical over 7 bases. Germline lookup yields CDR1 SQVTM and CDR2 ANQGSEA. V was clipped by 5 bases and J by 2 bases; unmatched bases: 5. There are 14 residues in the CDR3. In nucleotides, the CDR3 is TGCAGCGTTCGGGACAGCGTTAACACCGGGGAGCTGTTTTTT. It translates to CSVRDSVNTGELFF.

The chain joins TRBV19 to TRBJ2-3; 8 nucleotides line up with TRBD2. V lost 4 bases, J lost 6 bases, and 9 bases stayed unmatched. This CDR3 is 15 amino acids long. The germline V gene has CDR1 LNHDA and CDR2 SQIVND (reference sequence). The CDR3 nucleotides read TGTGCCAGTAGTACCCGGACTAGCCGTGCGGATACGCAGTATTTT. This encodes CASSTRTSRADTQYF.

The chain is built from TRBV5-1 and TRBJ1-1, with a possible D match to TRBD1 (5 bases). V was shortened by 1 base and J by 1 base, with 11 bases between the two germline ends. Per the germline V gene, CDR1 is SGHRS and CDR2 is YFSETQ. The CDR3 length is 15 residues. The CDR3 loop is CASSLFGRGNTEAFF. The CDR3 DNA follows: TGCGCCAGCAGCTTGTTCGGAAGGGGGAACACTGAAGCTTTCTTT.

V is TRBV7-9 and J is TRBJ2-1; D perhaps matches TRBD2 (6 bases). Germline loops: CDR1 SEHNR, CDR2 FQNEAQ (reference sequence). V shed 4 bases and J shed 9 bases, with 10 bases lying between them. The CDR3 consists of 12 residues. As DNA, the CDR3 is TGTGCCAGCAGCTCCGTAGCGGTTGAGCAGTTCTTC. Translating gives CASSSVAVEQFF.